This T cell receptor (beta chain) was identified during a study of TIL therapy for anti-PD-1-resistant metastatic lung cancer. This clone was found a few times. Time point noted: pre-treatment sample, taken before nivolumab and TIL therapy. Tumor tissue came from excised metastases, mostly pleural nodules or supraclavicular lymph nodes. Tumors were harvested before any PD-1/PD-L1 blockade. CDR3 length: 15 amino acids. CDR1 is SGHVS and CDR2 is FQNEAQ in the germline V gene. Germline trimming cut 0 bases from V and 8 bases from J; bases unmatched to any gene: 5. The libraries were made with immunoSEQ v3. Sequencing was performed with immunoSEQ multiplex PCR; in TCRdb, only in-frame clones are kept and a portion is missing. The data show 6,500 to 9,000 clones, roughly four fifths seen once.

The sequences come from tumor tissue, collected at baseline. The receptor was isolated from a person between 30 and 80 years old with non-small cell lung cancer. The chain is built from TRBV7-8 and TRBJ2-1; TRBD1 matches 9 bases. The CDR3 loop reads CASSLAGQGDHEQFF. DNA of the CDR3: TGTGCCAGCAGCTTAGCGGGACAGGGTGACCATGAGCAGTTCTTC.